This T cell receptor beta chain emerged from a study of PD-1 blockade in mismatch repair-deficient tumors. Sequenced by immunoSEQ multiplex PCR; TCRdb stores in-frame clones only, minus some. Of around 110,000 clones in the sample, 60% to 85% were seen once. The CDR3 covers 15 residues. From germline, CDR1 is MNHEY and CDR2 SMNVEV (reference sequence). V shed 7 bases, J shed 4 bases, and the junction held 11 bases outside the gene matches. The V and J genes are TRBV27 and TRBJ1-2, with 8 bases matching TRBD1. The specimen was peripheral blood, collected 60 weeks after starting pembrolizumab. The clonotype originates from an adult with mismatch repair-deficient cancer. The CDR3 coding sequence is TGTGCCAGCACCCCCAGCCAGGGGGCGAGCTATGGCTACACCTTC. It specifies CASTPSQGASYGYTF.